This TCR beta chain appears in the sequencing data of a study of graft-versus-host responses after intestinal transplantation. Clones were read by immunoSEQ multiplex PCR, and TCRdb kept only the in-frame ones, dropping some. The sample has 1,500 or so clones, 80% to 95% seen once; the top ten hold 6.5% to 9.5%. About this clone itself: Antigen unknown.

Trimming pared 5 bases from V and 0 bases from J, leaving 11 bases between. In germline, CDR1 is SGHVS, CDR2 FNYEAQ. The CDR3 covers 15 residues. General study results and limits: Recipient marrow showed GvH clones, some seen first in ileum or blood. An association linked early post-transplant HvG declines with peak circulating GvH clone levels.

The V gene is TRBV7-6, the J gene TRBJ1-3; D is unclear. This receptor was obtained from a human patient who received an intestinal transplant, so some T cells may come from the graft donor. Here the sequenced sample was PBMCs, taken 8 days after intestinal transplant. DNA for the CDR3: TGTGCCAGCAGCCCATACAGAAACTCTGGAAACACCATATATTTT. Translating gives CASSPYRNSGNTIYF.